The clone carrying this TCR beta chain has a count of ten or more. In the original workflow: Junction-only sequences without quality scores came from ImmunoSEQ, so filtering differed. Clones were sequenced by immunoSEQ multiplex PCR, and TCRdb holds only the in-frame ones, with some missing. V, J and clone size derive from that table, while D and trimming were established from the DNA sequence. The repertoire holds about 520,000 clones, approximately 82% seen once, with 9.5% to 15% in the top ten. The donors were adults (healthy and HIV-negative) with no recent acute infections or vaccinations. V was trimmed by 5 bases and J by 3 bases, leaving 20 bases between them. The CDR3 has 16 amino acids. Germline V lookup: CDR1 PRHDT, CDR2 FYEKMQ (reference sequence). This sample was included in a study of shared clonotypes between healthy human individuals.

This chain connects TRBV13 to TRBJ2-7; D is perhaps TRBD2 (5 bases). The source of this sequence is a woman between 40 and 55 years old in good health. Some clones in this sample may be carry-over from other donors' samples. The sample comprised PBMCs. The CDR3, as DNA: TGTGCCAGCAGCCCTGGGCGGGCGCGACCTAACTACGAGCAGTACTTC. Amino acid sequence: CASSPGRARPNYEQYF.